Listed here are 30 T cell receptor beta chains from one sample, sequenced in a study of blood T cell repertoires in COVID-19. This table comes from immunoSEQ multiplex PCR, and its TCRdb copy is limited to in-frame clones, with some not included. Here the sample spans some 370,000 clones, around 90% being singletons. Sequencing was done on a sample of peripheral blood. These receptors all come from a man aged 35 to 55 with acute or convalescent COVID-19.

This clone was seen only once. The chain employs TRBV30 and TRBJ1-3; D not resolved. CDR3 length: 16 amino acids. Germline CDR1 GTSNPN, CDR2 SVGIG (reference sequence). Trimming removed 0 bases from V and 1 base from J, with 13 bases in between. The CDR3 sequence: CAWSVVRVVSGNTIYF. The CDR3 DNA reads TGTGCCTGGAGTGTGGTTCGGGTCGTGTCTGGAAACACCATATATTTT.

This chain links TRBV5-1 with TRBJ2-3, with 11 bases fitting TRBD2. V trimming: 1 base; J trimming: 4 bases; junction bases outside the gene matches: 2. The CDR3 runs 15 residues. Germline assignment: CDR1 SGHRS and CDR2 YFSETQ. The CDR3 loop reads CASSLLAGGSDTQYF. CDR3 DNA: TGCGCCAGCAGCTTGTTAGCGGGAGGGTCAGATACGCAGTATTTT.

This rearrangement joins TRBV6-5 to TRBJ2-7, with D perhaps matching TRBD1 (6 bases). Trimming took 8 bases from V and 3 from J, leaving 8 bases between them. Germline CDR1 MNHEY, CDR2 SVGAGI. CDR3 size: 11 residues. The CDR3 DNA is TGTGCCAGCCACAGGGACTACGAGCAGTACTTC. Translation: CASHRDYEQYF.

The chain recombines TRBV28 with TRBJ2-1; possibly TRBD1 for D (6 bases). CDR3 length: 16 residues. Per germline, CDR1 MDHEN and CDR2 SYDVKM. Trimming left V 6 bases short and J 1 base short, with 16 bases between. The CDR3 DNA is TGTGCCAGCAGCTTTAGCCACAGGGAATCCTACAATGAGCAGTTCTTC. The encoded protein is CASSFSHRESYNEQFF.

This rearrangement joins TRBV6-1 to TRBJ1-2; D is possibly TRBD1 (5 bases). The CDR3 extends over 16 amino acids. Trimming left V 3 bases short and J 8 bases short, with 22 bases between. In germline, CDR1 is MNHNS, CDR2 SASEGT. The DNA for the CDR3 is TGTGCCAGCAGTGAGACCCTCCAGGGCCCCGCTTTAGGCTACACCTTC. Translated, it gives CASSETLQGPALGYTF.

The chain recombines TRBV24-1 with TRBJ2-2; no clear D gene. The germline CDR1 and CDR2 sequences are KGHDR and SFDVKD. The V and J ends lost 1 base and 0 bases respectively, with 8 bases between them. The CDR3 covers 16 residues. The CDR3 here is CATSDFNNANTGELFF. The CDR3 region has the DNA TGTGCCACCAGTGATTTCAACAACGCGAACACCGGGGAGCTGTTTTTT.

The CDR3 DNA sequence: TGCGCCAGCAGCCAAGAACGAACGCTAGCGGGAGGTGCCGGGGAGCTGTTTTTT. This codes for CASSQERTLAGGAGELFF. V gene TRBV4-1 combines with J gene TRBJ2-2, with TRBD2 matching over 11 bases. The V gene end was trimmed by 0 bases and the J gene end by 6 bases; junction bases not matched to a gene: 9. CDR1 is MGHRA and CDR2 is YSYEKL in the germline V gene. This CDR3 is 18 amino acids long.

The CDR3 sequence is CASSLAGGFTAFF. The CDR3 DNA sequence: TGTGCCAGCAGCTTAGCGGGCGGGTTCACGGCTTTCTTT. The chain has TRBV11-2 and TRBJ1-1, with D unresolved. The CDR3 runs to 13 residues. V lost 1 base and J 11 bases, leaving 14 bases between the germline ends. Germline CDR1 reads SGHAT; CDR2 reads FQNNGV.

This sequence joins TRBV29-1 and TRBJ1-1; D is perhaps TRBD1 (5 bases). This CDR3 is 13 amino acids long. Per germline, CDR1 SQVTM and CDR2 ANQGSEA. Trimming left V 4 bases short and J 3 bases short, with 12 bases between. CDR3 loop: CSVAGLGYTEAFF. CDR3 DNA: TGCAGCGTTGCAGGGCTTGGGTACACTGAAGCTTTCTTT.

The chain employs TRBV6-2 or TRBV6-3 and TRBJ1-2, with 10 bases identical to TRBD1. Unmatched junction bases numbered 3, after V lost 0 bases and J lost 8 bases. CDR1 is MNHEY, CDR2 SVGEGT, per germline. The CDR3 sequence is 14 residues long. This chain's CDR3 is CASSYSGQGRGYTF. The CDR3 DNA sequence: TGTGCCAGCAGTTACTCGGGACAGGGGAGAGGCTACACCTTC.

Remarks on this clone: One end of the junction does not line up with germline, which may come from a read error. This rearrangement joins TRBV7-7 to TRBJ2-5; D is possibly TRBD2 (5 bases). There are 14 residues in the CDR3. Germline loops: CDR1 SSHAT, CDR2 FNYEAQ (reference sequence). In DNA form, the CDR3 reads TGTGCTAGCAGCTTAGATCGGGGAAGTGAGACCCAGTACTTC. This gives the protein CASSLDRGSETQYF.

A few counts support this clone. The CDR3 nucleotides read TGTGCCAGTGATGTCCATAGCCAAAGAGGGGAGCAGTTCTTC. This sequence encodes CASDVHSQRGEQFF. The chain links TRBV19 to TRBJ2-1, with D perhaps TRBD2 (5 bases). From germline, CDR1 is LNHDA and CDR2 SQIVND (reference sequence). The CDR3 contains 14 residues. Trimming stripped 8 bases from V and 10 bases from J, with 21 bases between. Full variable domain (missing parts from reference TRBV19 and TRBJ2-1): DGGITQSPKYLFRKEGQNVTLSCEQNLNHDAMYWYRQDPGQGLRLIYYSQIVNDFQKGDIAEGYSVSREKKESFPLTVTSAQKNPTAFYLCASDVHSQRGEQFFGPGTRLTVL.

The V call is TRBV5-1, the J call TRBJ1-1; a weak D match, TRBD1 (6 bases). CDR1 and CDR2 (germline): SGHRS, YFSETQ. V was trimmed by 1 base and J by 5 bases, leaving 15 bases between them. The length of the CDR3 is 15 residues. The CDR3 DNA reads as TGCGCCAGCAGCTTGCCAGCAGGGGATTTGACTGAAGCTTTCTTT. This translates into CASSLPAGDLTEAFF.

The chain combines TRBV13 with TRBJ2-7, with D possibly TRBD2 on 6 matching bases. CDR1 and CDR2 (germline): PRHDT, FYEKMQ (reference sequence). The CDR3 is made up of 14 amino acids. The ends were cut back, 5 bases at V and 2 bases at J, with 13 bases in the middle. The CDR3 reads CASSPDGRTYEQYF. CDR3 coding DNA: TGTGCCAGCAGCCCGGACGGGAGAACCTACGAGCAGTACTTC. Based on the CDR3 plus reference TRBV13 and TRBJ2-7, the full variable domain is AAGVIQSPRHLIKEKRETATLKCYPIPRHDTVYWYQQGPGQDPQFLISFYEKMQSDKGSIPDRFSAQQFSDYHSELNMSSLELGDSALYFCASSPDGRTYEQYFGPGTRLTVT.

The V gene is TRBV28, the J gene TRBJ1-5, with 8 bases aligning to TRBD1. Germline V lookup: CDR1 MDHEN, CDR2 SYDVKM. Trimming took 3 bases from V and 0 from J; bases not matched to a gene: 7. There are 17 residues in the CDR3. This chain's CDR3 is CASSFPGGAGSNQPQHF. Here the CDR3 DNA reads TGTGCCAGCAGTTTTCCAGGGGGCGCGGGTAGCAATCAGCCCCAGCATTTT. The full variable domain, rest sourced from reference TRBV28 and TRBJ1-5, is DVKVTQSSRYLVKRTGEKVFLECVQDMDHENMFWYRQDPGLGLRLIYFSYDVKMKEKGDIPEGYSVSREKKERFSLILESASTNQTSMYLCASSFPGGAGSNQPQHFGDGTRLSIL.

The chain is built from TRBV7-3 and TRBJ2-5; the match to TRBD2 covers 10 bases. Germline loops: CDR1 SGHTA, CDR2 FQGTGA. V gave up 4 bases and J gave up 5 bases; unmatched junction bases: 7. The CDR3 extends over 15 amino acids. Here the CDR3 reads CASSSQAGGPETQYF. The CDR3 DNA reads as TGTGCCAGCAGCTCCCAAGCGGGGGGGCCTGAGACCCAGTACTTC.

The J gene is TRBJ2-5, the V gene TRBV5-4; 15 bases fit TRBD2. V trimming: 4 bases; J trimming: 4 bases; junction bases outside the gene matches: 8. The germline V gene has CDR1 SGHNT and CDR2 YYREEE (reference sequence). CDR3 size: 17 residues. The CDR3 sequence is CASSLLGLAGGRETQYF. CDR3 DNA: TGTGCCAGCAGCCTGCTAGGACTAGCGGGGGGGCGAGAGACCCAGTACTTC.

The chain employs TRBV12-3 or TRBV12-4 and TRBJ1-5; D call uncertain. Trimming took 6 bases from V and 4 from J, leaving 10 bases between them. The CDR3 consists of 13 residues. CDR3 sequence: CASSFGWNQPQHF. In nucleotides, the CDR3 is TGTGCCAGCAGCTTCGGGTGGAATCAGCCCCAGCATTTT.

The chain combines TRBV27 with TRBJ2-1; 9 bases line up with TRBD2. The CDR3 runs to 14 residues. V trimming: 6 bases; J trimming: 7 bases; junction bases outside the gene matches: 7. From germline, CDR1 is MNHEY and CDR2 SMNVEV (reference sequence). CDR3 protein: CASSPSGAGNEQFF. The DNA for the CDR3 is TGTGCCAGCAGCCCTAGCGGGGCCGGGAATGAGCAGTTCTTC.

The V gene is TRBV5-1, the J gene TRBJ2-1, with 11 bases matching TRBD2. Germline assignment: CDR1 SGHRS and CDR2 YFSETQ. There are 15 residues in the CDR3. V lost 5 bases and J lost 6; bases outside the gene matches: 7. CDR3 region: CASSYGLAGLNEQFF. Here the CDR3 DNA reads TGCGCCAGCAGTTACGGACTAGCGGGCCTCAATGAGCAGTTCTTC.

The chain uses TRBV29-1 and TRBJ1-1; D is unclear. This CDR3 is 15 amino acids long. V lost 3 bases and J lost 1, with 15 bases in between. From germline, CDR1 is SQVTM and CDR2 ANQGSEA. The CDR3: CSVDSWATQNTEAFF. CDR3 nucleotide sequence: TGCAGCGTTGATAGTTGGGCGACCCAGAACACTGAAGCTTTCTTT.

This sequence joins TRBV6-5 and TRBJ2-7; possible D gene TRBD1, 5 bases. The CDR3 contains 13 residues. Germline V CDR1 and CDR2: MNHEY, SVGAGI. V was cut by 6 bases and J by 4 bases, with 13 bases left in between. DNA of the CDR3: TGTGCCAGCAGATTGTCCAGGGTTTACGAGCAGTACTTC. Translated, it gives CASRLSRVYEQYF.

V and J are TRBV25-1 and TRBJ2-5, with 8 positions matching TRBD2. V trimming: 3 bases; J trimming: 3 bases; junction bases outside the gene matches: 9. The CDR3 consists of 16 residues. Germline loops: CDR1 MGHDK, CDR2 SYGVNS. The CDR3 nucleotides read TGTGCCAGCAGTGAGTACGGGGGGGAGTACGAAGAGACCCAGTACTTC. Protein sequence: CASSEYGGEYEETQYF.

V gene TRBV7-9 combines with J gene TRBJ1-4; D ambiguous. CDR3 length: 12 residues. The V gene's germline CDR1 is SEHNR and CDR2 FQNEAQ (reference sequence). Trimming removed 7 bases from V and 8 bases from J, with 11 bases in between. The chain's CDR3 is CASTDMREKLFF. Written as DNA, the CDR3 is TGTGCCAGCACCGATATGCGGGAAAAACTGTTTTTT. The variable domain in full, completed from reference TRBV7-9 and TRBJ1-4, reads DTGVSQNPRHKITKRGQNVTFRCDPISEHNRLYWYRQTLGQGPEFLTYFQNEAQLEKSRLLSDRFSAERPKGSFSTLEIQRTEQGDSAMYLCASTDMREKLFFGSGTQLSVL.

The V and J genes are TRBV6-6 and TRBJ1-1, with 12 positions matching TRBD1. CDR3 size: 17 residues. In germline, CDR1 is MNHNY, CDR2 SVGAGI (reference sequence). J gave up 5 bases and V 5 bases, and 12 bases lay outside the gene matches. CDR3 bases: TGTGCCAGCAGTCCCCGGGACAGGGGGCGGCTTTGGACTGAAGCTTTCTTT. It codes for CASSPRDRGRLWTEAFF.

This clone was detected once. The V call is TRBV7-8, the J call TRBJ1-2; 10 bases map to TRBD1. Losses at the gene ends were 5 bases for V and 3 bases for J; bases not matched to a gene: 6. Germline lookup yields CDR1 SGHVS and CDR2 FQNEAQ. This CDR3 region has 15 residues. DNA for the CDR3: TGTGCCAGCAGCCGACAGGGGGCAAAGGACTATGGCTACACCTTC. Translating gives CASSRQGAKDYGYTF.

The table lists this clone with a count of one. This chain connects TRBV9 to TRBJ2-1, with TRBD1 matching over 9 bases. This CDR3 spans 16 amino acids. V dropped 2 bases and J dropped 5; count of bases not matched to a gene: 8. The germline CDR1 and CDR2 sequences are SGDLS and YYNGEE. The CDR3 loop is CASSVRQGGSNNEQFF. The CDR3 coding sequence is TGTGCCAGCAGCGTGAGACAGGGGGGATCGAACAATGAGCAGTTCTTC.

The J gene is TRBJ2-1, the V gene TRBV5-6; 7 nucleotides agree with TRBD2. The CDR3 spans 16 residues. V dropped 3 bases and J dropped 2; count of bases not matched to a gene: 8. CDR1 SGHDT and CDR2 YYEEEE come from the germline V gene. The CDR3 region is CASSWGQAGTYNEQFF. CDR3 sequence (DNA): TGTGCCAGCAGCTGGGGTCAAGCGGGGACCTACAATGAGCAGTTCTTC.

This rearrangement joins TRBV10-1 to TRBJ1-1; D is unresolved. The V and J ends lost 3 bases and 6 bases respectively, with 17 bases between them. Germline CDR1 and CDR2: WNHNN and SYGVQD (reference sequence). The CDR3 is made up of 15 amino acids. The CDR3 DNA reads TGCGCCAGCAGTGAAACGCGGGGATATAGCCCTGAAGCTTTCTTT. This encodes CASSETRGYSPEAFF.

DNA for the CDR3: TGTGCCAGCAGTTCCGGGGGTGCGGGCGAGCAGTACTTC. Protein sequence: CASSSGGAGEQYF. The genes are TRBV28 and TRBJ2-7, with TRBD2 as a possible D gene (6 bases). The CDR3 is 13 amino acids. Germline V gives CDR1 MDHEN, CDR2 SYDVKM. V gave up 4 bases and J gave up 6 bases, with 13 bases separating them.